The present T cell receptor beta chain was sequenced within a study of patients and donors after allogeneic stem cell transplantation. TCRdb redid the calling of the RT-PCR reads with MiXCR, one entry per CDR3 protein. Of more than 850,000 distinct CDR3 sequences listed, roughly 18% were seen once; the top ten hold 6%. This clonotype was counted a few times. The germline V and J ends were trimmed by 8 bases and 9 bases, with 8 bases remaining between them. CDR1 ENHRY and CDR2 SYGVKD come from the germline V gene. The CDR3 runs to 9 residues. The rearrangement links TRBV10-3 to TRBJ2-7; no firm D call. Sequencing input: blood, either unsorted or a sorted T cell fraction (not recorded which). The TCR sequence derives from a human donor who was either an allogeneic HSCT recipient or a stem cell or donor lymphocyte infusion donor (not recorded which). It is not recorded whose cells these are; they may come from a transplant donor. The CDR3 DNA reads as TGTGCCATCCCGATCCCGCAGTACTTC. Protein sequence: CAIPIPQYF.